The 8 T cell receptor beta chains below all came from one sample that was sequenced in a study of blood T cell repertoires in COVID-19. Using immunoSEQ multiplex PCR, the repertoire was profiled, and TCRdb retains in-frame clones only, with some absent. The sample comprises approximately 88,000 clones, 80% of which are singletons, and roughly 8.6% rests with the top ten. Sequencing was performed on peripheral blood. The receptors were sampled from a man aged 45 to 65 who had recovered from COVID-19.

This chain uses TRBV5-6 with TRBJ2-3; 11 nucleotides align to TRBD1. Germline V gives CDR1 SGHDT, CDR2 YYEEEE. CDR3 length equals 16 residues. Trimming took 4 bases from V and 6 from J; bases not matched to a gene: 10. In DNA form, the CDR3 reads TGTGCCAGCAGCGGGGCGGAGGACAGGGGGCCCGATACGCAGTATTTT. It is translated as CASSGAEDRGPDTQYF.

The CDR3, as DNA: TGTGCCCTAGAGGGAGGGTATGGCTACACCTTC. Residues: CALEGGYGYTF. The V gene is TRBV30, the J gene TRBJ1-2; D is ambiguous. Looked up from germline, CDR1 is GTSNPN and CDR2 is SVGIG (reference sequence). Trimming shortened V by 8 bases and J by 5 bases, and 12 bases separated the two germline ends. This CDR3 has 11 residues.

The gene calls are TRBV5-1 and TRBJ2-7, with 7 bases aligning to TRBD1. The CDR3 loop spans 15 amino acids. Trimming took 4 bases from V and 2 from J; bases not matched to a gene: 9. Germline CDR1 SGHRS, CDR2 YFSETQ. The CDR3 DNA reads TGCGCCAGCAGCGCTTTAGGGGGCACGGCCTACGAGCAGTACTTC. Its protein product is CASSALGGTAYEQYF.

The rearrangement uses TRBV19 and TRBJ2-5; D remains ambiguous. The CDR3 extends over 14 amino acids. The germline V and J ends were trimmed by 0 bases and 6 bases, with 11 bases remaining between them. The germline V gene encodes CDR1 LNHDA and CDR2 SQIVND (reference sequence). CDR3 protein: CASSIDWSIKTQYF. The CDR3 DNA reads as TGTGCCAGTAGTATAGATTGGAGCATCAAGACCCAGTACTTC. Filled out from reference TRBV19 and TRBJ2-5, the complete variable domain reads DGGITQSPKYLFRKEGQNVTLSCEQNLNHDAMYWYRQDPGQGLRLIYYSQIVNDFQKGDIAEGYSVSREKKESFPLTVTSAQKNPTAFYLCASSIDWSIKTQYFGPGTRLLVL.

V usage is TRBV11-2 and J usage is TRBJ1-2, with 9 nucleotides matching TRBD1. Germline V lookup: CDR1 SGHAT, CDR2 FQNNGV. After removal of 1 base from V and 8 bases from J, the junction contained 5 bases not matched to a gene. The CDR3 has 14 residues. The CDR3 nucleotides are TGTGCCAGCAGCTTAGGGGACAGGGCGTCGGGCTACACCTTC. This encodes CASSLGDRASGYTF. The full variable domain, rest sourced from reference TRBV11-2 and TRBJ1-2, is EAGVAQSPRYKIIEKRQSVAFWCNPISGHATLYWYQQILGQGPKLLIQFQNNGVVDDSQLPKDRFSAERLKGVDSTLKIQPAKLEDSAVYLCASSLGDRASGYTFGSGTRLTVV.

J is TRBJ1-3 and V is TRBV28; 8 nucleotides align to TRBD1. The V and J ends lost 0 bases and 12 bases, in that order; junction bases with no gene match: 4. The CDR3 runs 13 residues. CDR1 and CDR2 from the germline V gene are MDHEN and SYDVKM. The CDR3 region has the DNA TGTGCCAGCAGTTTATGGGGGACAGGAATCATATATTTT. Protein product: CASSLWGTGIIYF.

The V call is TRBV27, the J call TRBJ1-2; D uncertain. V dropped 3 bases and J dropped 1 base, with 6 bases sitting between them. The CDR3 sequence is 13 residues long. Germline CDR1 and CDR2: MNHEY and SMNVEV (reference sequence). CDR3 amino acids: CASSFSVNYGYTF. In DNA form, the CDR3 reads TGTGCCAGCAGTTTCTCTGTTAACTATGGCTACACCTTC.

The chain joins TRBV29-1 to TRBJ1-1; 11 bases fit TRBD1. Trimming cost V 6 bases and J 5 bases; bases outside gene matches: 5. The CDR3 has 13 amino acids. CDR1 and CDR2 from the germline V gene are SQVTM and ANQGSEA. Here the CDR3 DNA reads TGCAGCGTGGACAGGGGGCGTGGGACTGAAGCTTTCTTT. Residues: CSVDRGRGTEAFF.